This TCR beta chain was identified in a study of regulatory T cells in long-lasting Graves disease. Findings and limits, study-wide: Exclusively peripheral blood, rather than thyroid tissue, was studied.

Comment on this clonotype: Its antigen remains unknown.

Specified time point: newly diagnosed GD, antithyroid drugs for less than 3 months. With RNA extracted from PBMCs as input, the TCR library was made. It was an endocrinology department in Xi'an, China, that provided the patients. Building the TCR beta libraries relied on iRepertoire HTBI primers, and CDR3 regions underwent Arm-PCR. Each CDR3 protein is one row after TCRdb ran MiXCR on the multiplex PCR reads. The top ten hold roughly 18% of the sample, which has fewer than 650,000 distinct CDR3 sequences, 16% seen once. These same records also appear under a second study, on T cells in Graves' hyperthyroidism and ophthalmopathy. That paper notes: Ophthalmopathy was identified by the model a median roughly six months ahead of onset.

Sample: peripheral blood mononuclear cells (PBMCs), taken at new diagnosis, from a patient treated with antithyroid drugs. This sequence originates from a young woman with Graves disease.

CDR3 residues: CASQRDYGYTF. CDR3 DNA sequence: TGTGCCAGTCAGAGGGACTATGGCTACACCTTC. The chain employs TRBV19 and TRBJ1-2; D is undetermined. V shed 8 bases and J shed 3 bases, with 7 bases lying between them. Per germline, CDR1 LNHDA and CDR2 SQIVND (reference sequence). This CDR3 spans 11 amino acids.